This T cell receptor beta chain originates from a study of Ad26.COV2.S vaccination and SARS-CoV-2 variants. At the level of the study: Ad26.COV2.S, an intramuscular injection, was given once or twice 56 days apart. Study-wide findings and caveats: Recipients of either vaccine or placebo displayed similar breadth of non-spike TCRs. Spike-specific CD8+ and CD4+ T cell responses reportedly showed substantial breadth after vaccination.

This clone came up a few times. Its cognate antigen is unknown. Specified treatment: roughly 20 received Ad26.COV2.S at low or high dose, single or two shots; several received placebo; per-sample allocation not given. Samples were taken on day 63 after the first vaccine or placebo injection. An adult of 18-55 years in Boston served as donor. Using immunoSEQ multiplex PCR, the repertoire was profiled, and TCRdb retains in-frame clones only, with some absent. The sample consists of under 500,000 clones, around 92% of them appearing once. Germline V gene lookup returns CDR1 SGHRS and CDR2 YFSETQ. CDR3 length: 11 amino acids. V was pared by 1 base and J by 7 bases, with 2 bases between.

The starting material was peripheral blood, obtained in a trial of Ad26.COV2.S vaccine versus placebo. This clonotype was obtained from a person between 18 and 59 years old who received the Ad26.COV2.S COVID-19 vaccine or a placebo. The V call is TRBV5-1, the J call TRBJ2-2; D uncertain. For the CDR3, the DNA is TGCGCCAGCAGCTTGTTCGGGGAGCTGTTTTTT. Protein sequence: CASSLFGELFF.